This TCR beta chain was documented in a study of regulatory T cells in long-lasting Graves disease. Investigators prepared the TCR beta libraries by applying iRepertoire HTBI primers and Arm-PCR of CDR3 regions. From the multiplex PCR reads, TCRdb called clonotypes with MiXCR, one entry per CDR3 protein. The profile shows some 600,000 distinct CDR3 sequences, 16% of them singletons. Findings and caveats of the study: When disease was persistent, TRBV28, TRBJ1-2 and TRBJ2-5 were the favored segments.

This clonotype has only a few counts. Its antigen is unknown. The time point was: newly diagnosed GD, antithyroid drugs for less than 3 months. RNA from PBMCs was the source of the TCR library. From each patient, roughly 9 milliliters of peripheral blood was drawn and collected into an EDTA anticoagulant tube. Germline trimming cut 7 bases from V and 0 bases from J; bases unmatched to any gene: 12. The CDR3 covers 17 residues. CDR1 is LNHDA and CDR2 is SQIVND in the germline V gene (reference sequence). In addition, the sample was reused for a study of T cells in Graves' hyperthyroidism and ophthalmopathy. That paper adds: In making diagnoses, clinical symptoms, serum thyroxine and TRAb, thyroid ultrasound and orbital computed tomography were all used.

The TCR was taken from a man aged 18 to 30 with Graves disease. The sequencing used peripheral blood mononuclear cells (PBMCs), collected at new diagnosis, from a patient treated with antithyroid drugs. V is TRBV19 and J is TRBJ1-2, with 9 bases identical to TRBD1. CDR3 nucleotide sequence: TGTGCCAGTACTGACCGGGACAGGGTGGGGTCTAACTATGGCTACACCTTC. Its translation is CASTDRDRVGSNYGYTF.